This T cell receptor (beta chain) is from a study of tumor-infiltrating lymphocytes in glioblastoma multiforme. Trimming shortened V by 8 bases and J by 5 bases, and 12 bases separated the two germline ends. Per the germline V gene, CDR1 is SQVTM and CDR2 is ANQGSEA. CDR3 size: 11 residues. TCRB libraries came from RNA via three nested multiplex PCR rounds. These TCRB libraries lack any described unique molecular identifiers. One entry per CDR3 protein, called by TCRdb with MiXCR from the multiplex PCR reads. The sample carries about 11,000 distinct CDR3 sequences, approximately 71% recorded once. In the case of this clonotype: A single base separates this from a much larger clone, so it may be a read error. The CDR3 does not end in the conserved phenylalanine or tryptophan, so this is likely a read error.

The sequencing input was brain tumor tissue. The chain recombines TRBV29-1 with TRBJ1-2, with a possible D match to TRBD1 (6 bases). This sequence was found in a male donor with glioblastoma. The CDR3: CSSGGLYGYTL. The CDR3 DNA reads TGCAGCTCTGGGGGGCTATATGGCTACACCCTC.